Shown below are 23 T cell receptor beta chains from a single sample sequenced in a study of graft-versus-host responses after intestinal transplantation. The data were produced by immunoSEQ multiplex PCR, yet TCRdb's version contains in-frame clones alone and is incomplete. The sample records roughly 80,000 clones, 80% to 95% being singletons. Material: PBMCs, obtained 98 days after intestinal transplantation. The receptors here all came from a human patient who received an intestinal transplant, so some T cells may come from the graft donor.

This chain joins TRBV19 and TRBJ2-1; no definite D call. Trimming left V 4 bases short and J 2 bases short, with 6 bases between. This CDR3 has 13 amino acids. The germline gives CDR1 LNHDA, CDR2 SQIVND (reference sequence). The CDR3: CASSSGAYNEQFF. As DNA, the CDR3 is TGTGCCAGTAGTAGCGGAGCCTACAATGAGCAGTTCTTC.

DNA of the CDR3: TGTGCCAGCAGTCCGGGACGACACACTGAAGCTTTCTTT. Amino acid sequence: CASSPGRHTEAFF. The chain combines TRBV27 with TRBJ1-1, with a weak D call TRBD1 (5 bases). V was shortened by 5 bases and J by 3 bases, with 10 bases between the two germline ends. The length of the CDR3 is 13 residues. Germline loops: CDR1 MNHEY, CDR2 SMNVEV (reference sequence).

The J gene is TRBJ2-1, the V gene TRBV4-1, with D perhaps TRBD1 (5 bases). V was shortened by 2 bases and J by 11 bases, with 13 bases between the two germline ends. Germline V CDR1 and CDR2: MGHRA, YSYEKL. The CDR3 contains 13 residues. DNA for the CDR3: TGCGCCAGCAGCCAAAAAGTACCGGACAAGCAGTTCTTC. This codes for CASSQKVPDKQFF.

This sequence joins TRBV4-1 and TRBJ2-4; 8 nucleotides align to TRBD1. Germline CDR1 is MGHRA and CDR2 is YSYEKL. Trimming took 2 bases from V and 9 from J; bases not matched to a gene: 12. The CDR3 spans 16 residues. CDR3 in amino acids: CASSQNFLGQGSIQYF. For the CDR3, the DNA is TGCGCCAGCAGCCAAAACTTCCTCGGACAGGGTTCCATTCAGTACTTC.

The gene calls are TRBV7-2 and TRBJ1-5, with D uncertain. CDR3 size: 12 residues. The germline gives CDR1 SGHTA, CDR2 FQGNSA. The V end lost 5 bases, the J end lost 9 bases, and 11 bases lay between the germline ends. The DNA for the CDR3 is TGTGCCAGCAGCGGCCCAGTGGGGCCCCAGCATTTT. Protein product: CASSGPVGPQHF.

This chain joins TRBV7-3 and TRBJ2-1; TRBD2 matches at 10 bases. Germline V gene lookup returns CDR1 SGHTA and CDR2 FQGTGA. Losses at the gene ends were 5 bases for V and 2 bases for J; bases not matched to a gene: 3. This CDR3 contains 15 residues. The CDR3 loop reads CASSDGLAAYNEQFF. DNA for the CDR3: TGTGCCAGCAGCGACGGACTAGCGGCCTACAATGAGCAGTTCTTC.

The chain recombines TRBV5-1 with TRBJ2-7; the D is unclear. The CDR3 loop spans 12 amino acids. Germline V gives CDR1 SGHRS, CDR2 YFSETQ. V lost 4 bases and J lost 3, with 8 bases in between. The DNA of the CDR3 is TGCGCCAGCAGCGGAACTTACTACGAGCAGTACTTC. Translating it yields CASSGTYYEQYF. Using reference TRBV5-1 and TRBJ2-7 for the parts outside the CDR3, the full variable domain is KAGVTQTPRYLIKTRGQQVTLSCSPISGHRSVSWYQQTPGQGLQFLFEYFSETQRNKGNFPGRFSGRQFSNSRSEMNVSTLELGDSALYLCASSGTYYEQYFGPGTRLTVT.

The chain uses TRBV6-1 and TRBJ2-7, with 9 bases lining up with TRBD2. CDR3 size: 15 residues. V lost 4 bases to trimming and J lost 2 bases; unmatched junction nucleotides: 6. Germline V gene lookup returns CDR1 MNHNS and CDR2 SASEGT. The DNA of the CDR3 is TGTGCCAGCAGTGCCCCTTTAGCGGGGGCCTACGAGCAGTACTTC. As protein: CASSAPLAGAYEQYF.

The chain uses TRBV28 and TRBJ2-3; D might be TRBD2 (6 bases). CDR1 MDHEN and CDR2 SYDVKM come from the germline V gene. With 4 bases removed from V and 0 bases from J, the gap between germline ends came to 17 bases. There are 17 residues in the CDR3. CDR3 region: CASSSAPGTRSTDTQYF. The CDR3 nucleotides are TGTGCCAGCAGTTCAGCCCCAGGGACTCGAAGCACAGATACGCAGTATTTT.

The chain combines TRBV28 with TRBJ2-2; D remains unclear. The CDR3 extends over 12 amino acids. V dropped 4 bases and J dropped 4 bases, with 4 bases sitting between them. CDR1 is MDHEN, CDR2 SYDVKM, per germline. CDR3 bases: TGTGCCAGCAGTTCACTCACCGGGGAGCTGTTTTTT. It translates to CASSSLTGELFF.

V and J are TRBV30 and TRBJ1-1; D remains unclear. The germline CDR1 and CDR2 sequences are GTSNPN and SVGIG (reference sequence). Trimming left V 2 bases short and J 2 bases short, with 6 bases between. The CDR3 contains 12 residues. The CDR3 spells CAWSPVNTEAFF. The CDR3 DNA reads as TGTGCCTGGAGTCCCGTTAACACTGAAGCTTTCTTT.

V usage is TRBV6-1 and J usage is TRBJ2-5; 11 positions agree with TRBD2. Germline V gives CDR1 MNHNS, CDR2 SASEGT. The CDR3 sequence is 14 residues long. Trimming took 6 bases from V and 4 from J; bases not matched to a gene: 4. The CDR3 coding sequence is TGTGCCAGCAGGCTACTAGCGGGGGCAGAGACCCAGTACTTC. This codes for CASRLLAGAETQYF.

This chain uses TRBV6-1 with TRBJ1-5; TRBD1 might be the D (6 bases). Germline values: CDR1 MNHNS, CDR2 SASEGT. V was shortened by 4 bases and J by 4 bases, with 11 bases between the two germline ends. The CDR3 spans 14 residues. The CDR3, as DNA: TGTGCCAGCAGTGCACAAACAGGGAATCAGCCCCAGCATTTT. Its translation is CASSAQTGNQPQHF.

The chain recombines TRBV28 with TRBJ2-7; 8 nucleotides match TRBD2. V trimming: 2 bases; J trimming: 4 bases; junction bases outside the gene matches: 4. Germline values: CDR1 MDHEN, CDR2 SYDVKM. The CDR3 contains 14 residues. In DNA, the CDR3 is TGTGCCAGCAGTTTAGCACTAGCGGAGTACGAGCAGTACTTC. This sequence encodes CASSLALAEYEQYF. The variable domain in full, with the rest retrieved from reference TRBV28 and TRBJ2-7, is DVKVTQSSRYLVKRTGEKVFLECVQDMDHENMFWYRQDPGLGLRLIYFSYDVKMKEKGDIPEGYSVSREKKERFSLILESASTNQTSMYLCASSLALAEYEQYFGPGTRLTVT.

V is TRBV11-3 and J is TRBJ2-3; the D gene could be TRBD1 or TRBD2 (5 bases each). V shed 4 bases and J shed 2 bases, with 7 bases lying between them. This CDR3 is built from 13 residues. Germline V gene sequence: CDR1 SGHNT, CDR2 YENEEA. CDR3 sequence: CASSSGTTDTQYF. Here the CDR3 DNA reads TGTGCCAGCAGCTCCGGGACCACAGATACGCAGTATTTT.

The V and J genes are TRBV28 and TRBJ1-1, with 7 nucleotides matching TRBD1. The CDR3 is 16 residues long. Trimming took 3 bases from V and 0 from J; bases not matched to a gene: 7. CDR1 and CDR2 from the germline V gene are MDHEN and SYDVKM. This chain's CDR3 is CASSFLGQVMNTEAFF. The CDR3 DNA reads TGTGCCAGCAGTTTTCTCGGACAGGTCATGAACACTGAAGCTTTCTTT.

This rearrangement joins TRBV6-5 to TRBJ2-1; 8 bases are shared with TRBD2. Germline V gene data show CDR1 as MNHEY and CDR2 as SVGAGI. Trimming at V came to 2 bases and at J to 6 bases, leaving 6 bases not matched to a gene. The CDR3 length is 15 residues. CDR3 protein: CASSYLAGGLNEQFF. CDR3 DNA sequence: TGTGCCAGCAGTTACCTGGCGGGGGGTCTCAATGAGCAGTTCTTC.

The chain is built from TRBV11-3 and TRBJ2-1; possible D gene TRBD1, 6 bases. The CDR3 has 12 amino acids. CDR1 SGHNT and CDR2 YENEEA come from the germline V gene. V was trimmed by 6 bases and J by 5 bases, leaving 8 bases between them. CDR3 in amino acids: CASRHRDNEQFF. CDR3 nucleotide sequence: TGTGCCAGCAGACACAGGGACAATGAGCAGTTCTTC.

The chain has TRBV5-1 and TRBJ2-2, with 13 bases that match TRBD2. The V gene's germline CDR1 is SGHRS and CDR2 YFSETQ. V gave up 2 bases and J gave up 6 bases; unmatched junction bases: 16. This CDR3 has 20 residues. The CDR3 DNA sequence: TGCGCCAGCAGCTTCCCGAGACTAGCGGGAGGAGTACGTGGGGCCGGGGAGCTGTTTTTT. Protein sequence: CASSFPRLAGGVRGAGELFF. Complete variable domain (other parts from reference TRBV5-1 and TRBJ2-2): KAGVTQTPRYLIKTRGQQVTLSCSPISGHRSVSWYQQTPGQGLQFLFEYFSETQRNKGNFPGRFSGRQFSNSRSEMNVSTLELGDSALYLCASSFPRLAGGVRGAGELFFGEGSRLTVL.

The chain employs TRBV6-5 and TRBJ2-7; D gene uncertain. CDR1 is MNHEY and CDR2 is SVGAGI in the germline V gene. This CDR3 is 12 amino acids long. With 8 bases removed from V and 0 bases from J, the gap between germline ends came to 8 bases. The CDR3 DNA follows: TGTGCCAGCCGGACCACCTCCTACGAGCAGTACTTC. It specifies CASRTTSYEQYF.

This sequence joins TRBV19 and TRBJ2-3; no clear D gene. Trimming took 5 bases from V and 2 from J, leaving 14 bases between them. Germline V gene data show CDR1 as LNHDA and CDR2 as SQIVND (reference sequence). The CDR3 covers 15 residues. As DNA, the CDR3 is TGTGCCAGTAGTCCTTGGACCTCTCCCACAGATACGCAGTATTTT. It codes for CASSPWTSPTDTQYF.

The gene calls are TRBV15 and TRBJ2-7, with 14 bases identical to TRBD2. Matching the DNA end better, TRBJ2-5 makes the J call doubtful. Germline V gene data show CDR1 as LNHNV and CDR2 as YYDKDF (reference sequence). This CDR3 contains 19 residues. The CDR3 nucleotides are TGTGCCACCAGCCGCCTGGGACTAGCGGGAGCACTTCTCCAAGAGACCCAGTACTTC. It encodes CATSRLGLAGALLQETQYF.

V usage is TRBV5-6 and J usage is TRBJ2-3; 10 bases align to TRBD2. Trimming at V came to 0 bases and at J to 3 bases, leaving 4 bases not matched to a gene. The CDR3 runs 16 residues. Germline V gene lookup returns CDR1 SGHDT and CDR2 YYEEEE. In DNA, the CDR3 is TGTGCCAGCAGCTTGGGTAGCGGGGGGTCAACAGATACGCAGTATTTT. Protein sequence: CASSLGSGGSTDTQYF.